This T cell receptor (beta chain) appears in the sequencing data of a study of radiation and T cells in renal cell carcinoma (dated by TCRdb to 2018 to 2020). Context from the whole study: A total of 53 samples underwent TCR beta sequencing, made up of roughly 26 tumors and about 27 peripheral blood samples. The last blood draw happened 4 weeks after radiation, timed to coincide with nephrectomy. A total of approximately 4 million unique CDR3 nucleotide sequences, encoding 2.7 million or so unique CDR3 amino acid sequences, were found across all 50 or so samples. Results the study describes overall, beyond this receptor: The single-armed trial design could not address effects of radiation dose or scheduling on the TCR repertoire. Because no pretreatment tumor biopsies were available, whether clonotypes were present in the tumor at baseline could not be determined. Changes in the blood repertoire were not tracked past 4 weeks after treatment. Top tumor clonotypes rose in blood from baseline to 2 weeks post-radiation, then contracted by 4 weeks, suggesting transient expansion of tumor-resident clones.

Following the manufacturer's recommendations, the immunoSEQ kit was used to generate TCR beta libraries from genomic DNA. For library preparation, a first multiplex PCR was performed with proprietary primers, followed by a second PCR in which unique barcodes were added, and bead cleanups were performed after each round. Each sample batch included a kit-provided positive control reaction and a negative control reaction. The final libraries were assessed on an Agilent 4200 TapeStation D1000 ScreenTape, pooled by volume, and quantified by qPCR. An Illumina NextSeq500 fitted with a MidOutput 150-cycle cartridge performed the sequencing, running 156 Read1 cycles and 15 Index1 cycles with the kit's custom primers. The pooled library was loaded at 0.75 to 1 pM, and roughly 20% PhiX control was spiked in. The paper's data handling went like this. Vendor-processed data were analyzed in R, with a clonotype defined as all T cells sharing the same CDR3 nucleotide sequence. In the clone abundance analyses, frequencies were normalized to the 10,000 most abundant clones in each sample. Public T cell clones, averaging fewer than five per sample, were removed before analysis. A difference in abundance of at least 32-fold between compartments was used to define tumor-enriched and baseline blood-enriched clonotypes. A beta-binomial differential abundance model was used to identify clonotypes that were expanded or contracted between blood time points. Tumor-blood repertoire similarity was measured with the Baroni-Urbani and Buser coefficient, and groups were compared using two-tailed Wilcoxon tests in R. This immuneACCESS table, as held by TCRdb, lists in-frame sequences with V and J called but not all clones. Of the missing ones, under half trace to an unresolved V gene in checked studies; the others have no known cause. V and J calls and clone size come straight from that table; D and trimming were deduced from the DNA. This sample has around 45,000 clones in its table, and 82% of those were observed once. The ten biggest clones cover about 26% of the sample.

CDR1 and CDR2 are read off the germline V gene (reference sequence) as MNHNY and SVGAGI. Clipping removes 4 bases from V and 7 bases from J, with 6 as the unmatched junction base count. The CDR3 runs 15 residues from the cysteine to the phenylalanine. Only the CDR3 part of the read is kept: 45 bases, read in frame from the first base. Regarding this clone: Its antigen remains unidentified. No much larger clone exists at a distance of one base, and base qualities are not known.

Explained via the paper, the time point label denotes: blood 4 weeks post-SBRT, at nephrectomy. The treatment or condition label, as the study defines it: 15 Gy SBRT to primary tumor, nephrectomy 4 weeks later. The samples were drawn from a clinical trial, where primary renal cell carcinomas were treated with 15 Gy of stereotactic body radiation therapy and then removed by nephrectomy 4 weeks afterward. To follow tumor-enriched clonotypes, serial peripheral blood was collected from radiation-treated patients at baseline and at 2 weeks and 4 weeks after SBRT. Every patient had renal cell carcinoma of clear cell pathology. The QIAamp DNA Blood Mini Kit (Qiagen) was used to prepare genomic DNA for TCR sequencing. Only samples passing all quality control checks were included in the analyses.

The clonotype was recovered from a woman aged 70-85 years with renal cell carcinoma. The receptor chain draws on TRBV6-6 and TRBJ2-1, and TRBD2 aligns with 11 junction nucleotides. The sample here was blood, taken from a patient whose treatment included radiotherapy and nephrectomy. This receptor has the CDR3 CASSFLAGGGNEQFF. The nucleotide sequence reads as follows: TGTGCCAGCAGTTTTCTAGCGGGGGGCGGGAATGAGCAGTTCTTC.